This T cell receptor beta chain is from a study of blood T cell repertoires in COVID-19. Overall study context: Researchers got acute and convalescent COVID-19 samples from the United States, Italy and Spain.

This clone was detected a few times. Generated by immunoSEQ multiplex PCR, the TCRdb table keeps only in-frame clones and is missing some. Among around 220,000 clones listed, about 90% were seen once. CDR1 and CDR2 from the germline V gene are SGHRS and YFSETQ. The CDR3 runs 15 residues. V lost 2 bases, J lost 6 bases, and 4 bases stayed unmatched. The sequence was collected from a woman aged 30 to 39 with acute COVID-19. Sequencing input: PBMCs or T cells enriched from blood (not recorded which). The chain is built from TRBV5-1 and TRBJ2-1, with TRBD1 matching 11 bases. In DNA, the CDR3 is TGCGCCAGCAGCTTCGGACAGGGGGCTGTCAATGAGCAGTTCTTC. The encoded protein is CASSFGQGAVNEQFF.